The 5 T cell receptor beta chains presented below share a single source sample, sequenced in a study of CD8+ T cells in alopecia areata. cDNA prepared by RNA extraction and subsequent reverse transcription served as the template for sequencing. The assay was immunoSEQ multiplex PCR, and TCRdb's table has in-frame clones only and misses some. The table shows 110,000 or so clones, with roughly two fifths occurring only once. Sequencing used CD4+ T cells sorted from blood. These receptors came from a human donor with alopecia areata.

This clone was counted between two and nine times. CDR3 nucleotides: TGTGCCAGCAGCTTAACACAGAGATACGAGCAGTACTTC. Protein product: CASSLTQRYEQYF. The chain employs TRBV13 and TRBJ2-7; D gene ambiguous. Germline-derived CDR1 and CDR2 are PRHDT and FYEKMQ (reference sequence). V was trimmed by 2 bases and J by 4 bases, leaving 9 bases between them. The CDR3 sequence is 13 residues long.

The chain recombines TRBV29-1 with TRBJ1-2; D might be TRBD1 (5 bases). Trimming removed 7 bases from V and 2 bases from J, with 20 bases in between. The CDR3 contains 15 residues. Germline CDR1 reads SQVTM; CDR2 reads ANQGSEA. CDR3 sequence (DNA): TGCAGCGCCCTTAGGGACCGGACGGAAAACTATGGCTACACCTTC. Amino acid sequence: CSALRDRTENYGYTF. Based on the CDR3 plus reference TRBV29-1 and TRBJ1-2, the full variable domain is SAVISQKPSRDICQRGTSLTIQCQVDSQVTMMFWYRQQPGQSLTLIATANQGSEATYESGFVIDKFPISRPNLTFSTLTVSNMSPEDSSIYLCSALRDRTENYGYTFGSGTRLTVV.

The genes are TRBV5-6 and TRBJ2-1, with TRBD2 matching 7 bases. The CDR3 covers 15 residues. V shed 1 base and J 10 bases; nucleotides not matched to a gene: 11. CDR1 SGHDT and CDR2 YYEEEE come from the germline V gene. The CDR3 spells CASSLLGRGYGEQFF. The DNA of the CDR3 is TGTGCCAGCAGCTTGTTGGGGCGGGGGTATGGAGAGCAGTTCTTC.

This clone has a handful of counts. V is TRBV5-1 and J is TRBJ1-5; maybe TRBD1 (5 bases). Germline-derived CDR1 and CDR2 are SGHRS and YFSETQ. This CDR3 has 15 residues. Trimming cost V 0 bases and J 3 bases, with 10 bases left between them. CDR3 residues: CASSLVSGPNQPQHF. CDR3 DNA sequence: TGCGCCAGCAGCTTGGTTTCGGGACCCAATCAGCCCCAGCATTTT.

This clone showed up just a few times. The rearrangement uses TRBV18 and TRBJ2-3; D is unresolved. Trimming took 3 bases from V and 0 from J, leaving 7 bases between them. The CDR3 length is 14 residues. The germline CDR1 and CDR2 sequences are KGHSH and LQKENI. The chain's CDR3 is CASSPQRSTDTQYF. CDR3 in DNA: TGTGCCAGCTCACCTCAGAGAAGCACAGATACGCAGTATTTT.